Listed below are T cell receptor beta chains from one sample, sequenced in a study of spatial heterogeneity in lung cancer. TCRdb called the 5' RACE reads again in MiXCR, with one record for every CDR3 protein. The sample carries roughly 72,000 distinct CDR3 sequences, 8% to 9.5% recorded once. Sequenced here: PBMCs, sampled at follow-up. These receptors were obtained from a female donor with early-stage non-small cell lung cancer. CDR3s include the opening cysteine and the closing phenylalanine or tryptophan. The D gene is left open where the match is weak. Clone size appears in some rows only: once, few, many, or a class for an expanded clone.

>TRBJ1-5|many|TRBV20-1|-
TGCAGCGCTACAAAGGGGAGGGATCAGCCCCAGCATTTT
CSATKGRDQPQHF
>TRBJ2-3|few|TRBV12-3/TRBV12-4|-
TGTGCCAGCAGTTATCGGGGCACAGATACGCAGTATTTT
CASSYRGTDTQYF
>TRBJ2-7|-|TRBV19|TRBD2
TGTGCCAGTAAATCTGCGGGAGGGCCCAACGAGCAGTACTTC
CASKSAGGPNEQYF
>TRBJ1-1|-|TRBV7-3|TRBD1
TGTGCCAGCAGCCCACAGGGGTCGGGAACCACTGAAGCTTTCTTT
CASSPQGSGTTEAFF
>TRBJ2-2|many|TRBV28|-
TGTGCCAGCAGTTTAACCACCGGGGAGCTGTTTTTT
CASSLTTGELFF
>TRBJ2-7|many|TRBV19|TRBD2
TGTGCCAGTAGTATCCTACCGGGACTAGCGGGAGCTGAGCAGTACTTC
CASSILPGLAGAEQYF
>TRBJ1-1|-|TRBV20-1|-
TGCAGTGCTAGAGCACAGGACTGGGTTACTGAAGCTTTCTTT
CSARAQDWVTEAFF
>TRBJ2-2|-|TRBV7-8|-
TGTGCCAGCAGCCCAAGATGGGGATTGAACACCGGGGAGCTGTTTTTT
CASSPRWGLNTGELFF
>TRBJ1-2|-|TRBV28|-
TGTGCCAGCACGAGGGCCTCTAACTATGGCTACACCTTC
CASTRASNYGYTF
>TRBJ2-2|few|TRBV19|-
TGTGCCAGTAGTAAGACAGGGAACACCGGGGAGCTGTTTTTT
CASSKTGNTGELFF
>TRBJ2-2|few|TRBV28|-
TGTGCCAGCTGGGGCTCGGGTTGGCGAGCCACCGGGGAGCTGTTTTTT
CASWGSGWRATGELFF
>TRBJ1-1|few|TRBV16|-
TGTGCCAGCAGCCAATTCCGACATGACACTGAAGCTTTCTTT
CASSQFRHDTEAFF
>TRBJ2-7|many|TRBV14|-
TGTGCCAGCAGCTATGGGATCTTTTACGAGCAGTACTTC
CASSYGIFYEQYF
>TRBJ2-1|many|TRBV4-1|-
TGCGCCAGCAGCCAAGGTTTTCTGGTATTAGCGGAGAGGAATGAGCAGTTCTTC
CASSQGFLVLAERNEQFF
>TRBJ2-7|many|TRBV19|TRBD2
TGTGCCAGTAGTCTCAAAAGCCCCGGGACTAGCGGGAGCGGCGAGCAGTACTTC
CASSLKSPGTSGSGEQYF
>TRBJ2-2|many|TRBV11-3|-
TGTGCCAGCAGCAGGGGCCGCGGGGAGCTGTTTTTT
CASSRGRGELFF
>TRBJ1-2|few|TRBV7-3|-
TGTGCCAGCAGCTTAAAGTACCAGTTTGCGGGCGGCTACACCTTC
CASSLKYQFAGGYTF
>TRBJ2-1|many|TRBV11-2|TRBD1
TGTGCCAGCAGCCCGGGACAGCTCCCTTTCAATGAGCAGTTCTTC
CASSPGQLPFNEQFF
>TRBJ2-3|few|TRBV4-2|-
TGTGCCAGCAGCCAAGAGGAGGCCCTCGAGGTGACAGATACGCAGTATTTT
CASSQEEALEVTDTQYF
>TRBJ1-5|-|TRBV12-3/TRBV12-4|-
TGTGCCAGCACCGGGGGGGGCAAACAGCCCCAGCATTTT
CASTGGGKQPQHF
>TRBJ1-1|many|TRBV6-4|-
TGTGCCAGCAGAGGCGGGCCAGGGAACACTGAAGCTTTCTTT
CASRGGPGNTEAFF
>TRBJ2-4|-|TRBV21-1|-
TGTGCCAGCAGCACTGGGGGGCTCCCCGCGGCCAAAAACATTCAGTACTTC
CASSTGGLPAAKNIQYF
>TRBJ2-1|many|TRBV20-1|-
TGCAGTGCGCGGGACATAAATAGCGGCGAGCAGTTCTTC
CSARDINSGEQFF
>TRBJ2-7|many|TRBV20-1|TRBD1
TGCAGTGCTGCACAGGGGGCCAGCCCCTACGAGCAGTACTTC
CSAAQGASPYEQYF
>TRBJ1-2|-|TRBV3-1|-
TGTGCCAGCAGCCAAGCGGACAGCGCTACTATCTATGGCTACACCTTC
CASSQADSATIYGYTF
>TRBJ2-1|many|TRBV9|-
TGTGCCAGCAGCGTATTGGGCGGGACGGCACGTGAGCAGTTCTTC
CASSVLGGTAREQFF
>TRBJ2-1|many|TRBV6-5|-
TGTGCCAGCAGTTTACTAGTATTCAGTGAGCAGTTCTTC
CASSLLVFSEQFF
>TRBJ2-1|many|TRBV20-1|TRBD2
TGCAGTGCTAGAAGCCCCCAACTAGCGGACAATGAGCAGTTCTTC
CSARSPQLADNEQFF
>TRBJ1-5|-|TRBV19|-
TGTGCCAGTAACCCCGGGATATCGTATTCCCAGCATTTT
CASNPGISYSQHF
>TRBJ2-5|many|TRBV11-3|-
TGTGCCAGCAGCTTCGGGCCCAGGGAGACCCAGTACTTC
CASSFGPRETQYF
>TRBJ1-2|few|TRBV29-1|-
TGCAGCGCTGTAGAGAACTATGGCTACACCTTC
CSAVENYGYTF
>TRBJ1-5|few|TRBV6-2/TRBV6-3|-
TGTGCCAGCAGGCCAGATAATCAGCCCCAGCATTTT
CASRPDNQPQHF
>TRBJ2-3|many|TRBV5-4|TRBD1
TGTGCCAGCAGCACCGGGACAGACGGAGATACGCAGTATTTT
CASSTGTDGDTQYF
>TRBJ2-1|many|TRBV2|TRBD1
TGTGCCAGCAAGGACAGGGAGTCCTACAATGAGCAGTTCTTC
CASKDRESYNEQFF
>TRBJ2-5|many|TRBV24-1|-
TGTGCCACCAGTGATACCGACCCCGCCCCGTTAGAGACCCAGTACTTC
CATSDTDPAPLETQYF
>TRBJ1-3|many|TRBV9|TRBD1
TGTGCCAGCAGTGAAACAGGGGGCTCTGGAAACACCATATATTTT
CASSETGGSGNTIYF
>TRBJ2-5|few|TRBV6-5|-
TGTGCCAGCAGTTACTCGACAGATAGTCAAGAGACCCAGTACTTC
CASSYSTDSQETQYF
>TRBJ2-1|many|TRBV7-3|-
TGTGCCAGCAGCCGGGGATCGGGGAGCTCCTACAATGAGCAGTTCTTC
CASSRGSGSSYNEQFF
>TRBJ2-6|few|TRBV10-3|-
TGTGCCATCAGCCTCTCTGGGGCCAACGTCCTGACTTTC
CAISLSGANVLTF
>TRBJ2-5|many|TRBV10-3|-
TGTGCCATCAGTGAGAGGGAAGAGACCCAGTACTTC
CAISEREETQYF
>TRBJ2-1|few|TRBV5-1|-
TGCGCCAGCAGCTTAGCCGGGCCCAGGGCCGGGAATGAGCAGTTCTTC
CASSLAGPRAGNEQFF
>TRBJ2-3|many|TRBV30|TRBD2
TGTGCCTGGAGCAGCGGGGTTAGCGGGAGTTCAGATACGCAGTATTTT
CAWSSGVSGSSDTQYF